This TCR beta chain emerged from a study of cytomegalovirus exposure and HLA in healthy donors. Study results and caveats: Specificity of three CMV-associated chains for CMV antigens was verified in vitro. The authors listed around 150 TCR beta chains as cytomegalovirus-associated. Available immune exposure information was restricted to CMV serostatus only.

Primers for the PCR totalled 60 Vbeta and 13 Jbeta. The table came from immunoSEQ multiplex PCR; TCRdb's copy has only in-frame clones and leaves some out. This sample has about 160,000 clones, with over 75% found just once. This CDR3 spans 15 amino acids. The V end was cut by 1 base, the J end by 5 bases, with 13 bases between. Per the germline V gene, CDR1 is SGHAT and CDR2 is FQNNGV. On this clone itself: Its antigen remains unidentified.

Every donor was a healthy person donating bone marrow. Sequencing was performed on PBMCs. This sequence was found in a man aged 50-59 years in good health and CMV-seropositive. The rearrangement joins TRBV11-2 to TRBJ2-3, with D perhaps TRBD2 (5 bases). For the CDR3, the DNA is TGTGCCAGCAGCTTAGGGGCGGGTATCAGAGATACGCAGTATTTT. Translated, it gives CASSLGAGIRDTQYF.